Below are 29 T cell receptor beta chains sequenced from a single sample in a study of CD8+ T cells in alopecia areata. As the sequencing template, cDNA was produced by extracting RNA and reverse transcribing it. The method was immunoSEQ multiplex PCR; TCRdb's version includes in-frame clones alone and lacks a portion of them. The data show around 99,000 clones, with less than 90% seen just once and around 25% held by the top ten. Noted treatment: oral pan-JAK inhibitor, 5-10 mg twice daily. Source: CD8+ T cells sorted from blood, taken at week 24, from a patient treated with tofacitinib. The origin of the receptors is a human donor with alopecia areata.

CDR3 amino acids: CASRGVKPDTQYF. The CDR3 nucleotides are TGTGCCAGCCGGGGGGTGAAGCCAGATACGCAGTATTTT. The gene calls are TRBV9 and TRBJ2-3; 7 bases align to TRBD2. V was clipped by 7 bases and J by 4 bases; unmatched bases: 6. This CDR3 region has 13 residues. Germline CDR1 SGDLS, CDR2 YYNGEE.

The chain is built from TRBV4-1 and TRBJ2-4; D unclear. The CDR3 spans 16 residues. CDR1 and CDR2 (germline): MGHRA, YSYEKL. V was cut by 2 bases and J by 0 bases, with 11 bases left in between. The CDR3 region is CASSQRSTLAKNIQYF. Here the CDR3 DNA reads TGCGCCAGCAGCCAACGATCTACCCTAGCCAAAAACATTCAGTACTTC.

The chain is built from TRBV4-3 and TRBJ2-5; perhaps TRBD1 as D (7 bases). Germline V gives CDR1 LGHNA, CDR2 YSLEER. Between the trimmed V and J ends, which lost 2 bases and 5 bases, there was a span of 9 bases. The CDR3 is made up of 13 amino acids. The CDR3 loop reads CASSQSGGETQYF. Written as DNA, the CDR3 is TGCGCCAGCAGCCAATCAGGGGGGGAGACCCAGTACTTC.

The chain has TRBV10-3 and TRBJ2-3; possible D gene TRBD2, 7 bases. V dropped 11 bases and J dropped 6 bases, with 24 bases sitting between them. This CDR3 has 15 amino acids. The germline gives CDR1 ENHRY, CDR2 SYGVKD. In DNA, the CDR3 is TGTGCCTCCAACGGGGGGCCGGGCGCAGGGGATACGCAGTATTTT. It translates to CASNGGPGAGDTQYF.

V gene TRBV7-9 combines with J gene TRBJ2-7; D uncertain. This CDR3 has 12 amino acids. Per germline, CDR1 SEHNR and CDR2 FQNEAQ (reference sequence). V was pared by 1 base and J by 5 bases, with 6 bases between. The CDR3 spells CASSLDVDEQYF. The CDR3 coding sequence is TGTGCCAGCAGCTTAGATGTGGACGAGCAGTACTTC.

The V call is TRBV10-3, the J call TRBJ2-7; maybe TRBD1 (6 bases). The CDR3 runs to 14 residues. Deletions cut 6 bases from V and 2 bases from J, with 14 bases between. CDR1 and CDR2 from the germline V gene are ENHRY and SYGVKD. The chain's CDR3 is CAIRGVGQTYEQYF. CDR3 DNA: TGTGCCATCAGGGGAGTGGGACAAACCTACGAGCAGTACTTC.

In DNA, the CDR3 is TGCGCCAGCAGCACCGAGGGAGGGGACTACGAGCAGTACTTC. This translates into CASSTEGGDYEQYF. The chain uses TRBV5-1 and TRBJ2-7, with 7 bases matching TRBD2. CDR3 length: 14 amino acids. With V trimmed by 4 bases and J by 3 bases, 7 bases remained unmatched. CDR1 is SGHRS, CDR2 YFSETQ, per germline.

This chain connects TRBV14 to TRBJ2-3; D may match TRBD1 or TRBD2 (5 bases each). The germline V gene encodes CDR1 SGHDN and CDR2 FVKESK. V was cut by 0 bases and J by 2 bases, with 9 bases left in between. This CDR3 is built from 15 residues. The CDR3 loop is CASSQEGDPTDTQYF. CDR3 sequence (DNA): TGTGCCAGCAGCCAAGAAGGGGACCCCACAGATACGCAGTATTTT.

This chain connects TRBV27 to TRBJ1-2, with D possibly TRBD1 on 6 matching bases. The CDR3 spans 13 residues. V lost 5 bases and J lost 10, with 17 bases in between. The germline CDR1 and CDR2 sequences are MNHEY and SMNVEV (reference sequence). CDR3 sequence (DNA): TGTGCCAGCAGTCAGGGGCTCCTTGATGACTACACCTTC. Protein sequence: CASSQGLLDDYTF.

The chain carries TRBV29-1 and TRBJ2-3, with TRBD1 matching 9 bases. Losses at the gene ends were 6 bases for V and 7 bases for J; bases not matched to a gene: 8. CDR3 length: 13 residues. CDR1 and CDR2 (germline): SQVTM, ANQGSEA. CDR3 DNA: TGCAGCGTGCGATCCGGGACAGGGTATACGCAGTATTTT. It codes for CSVRSGTGYTQYF.

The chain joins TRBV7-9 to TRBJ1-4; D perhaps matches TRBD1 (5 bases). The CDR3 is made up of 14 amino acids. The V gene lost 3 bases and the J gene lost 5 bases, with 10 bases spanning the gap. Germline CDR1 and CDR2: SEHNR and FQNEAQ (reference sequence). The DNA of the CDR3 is TGTGCCAGCAGCTTCCGGGACTTAAATGAAAAACTGTTTTTT. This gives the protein CASSFRDLNEKLFF.

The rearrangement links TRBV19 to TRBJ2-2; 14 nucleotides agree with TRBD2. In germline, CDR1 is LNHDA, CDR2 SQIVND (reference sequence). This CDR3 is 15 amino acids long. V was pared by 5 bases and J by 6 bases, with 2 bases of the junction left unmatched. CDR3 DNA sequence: TGTGCCAGTAGTCTGACTAGCGGGGGGGCCGGGGAGCTGTTTTTT. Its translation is CASSLTSGGAGELFF. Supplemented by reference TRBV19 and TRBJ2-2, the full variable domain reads DGGITQSPKYLFRKEGQNVTLSCEQNLNHDAMYWYRQDPGQGLRLIYYSQIVNDFQKGDIAEGYSVSREKKESFPLTVTSAQKNPTAFYLCASSLTSGGAGELFFGEGSRLTVL.

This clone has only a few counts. CDR3 amino acids: CASTGGDRVNYGYTF. CDR3 DNA sequence: TGTGCCAGCACCGGGGGGGACAGGGTGAACTATGGCTACACCTTC. The rearrangement joins TRBV6-5 to TRBJ1-2, with 9 bases aligning to TRBD1. This CDR3 is built from 15 residues. V was pared by 7 bases and J by 2 bases, with 8 bases of the junction left unmatched. Germline CDR1 is MNHEY and CDR2 is SVGAGI.

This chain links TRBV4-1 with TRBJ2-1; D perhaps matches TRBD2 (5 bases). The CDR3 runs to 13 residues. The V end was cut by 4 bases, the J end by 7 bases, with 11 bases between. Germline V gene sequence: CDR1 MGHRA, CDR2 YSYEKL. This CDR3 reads CASSPHTGNEQFF. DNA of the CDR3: TGCGCCAGCAGCCCCCATACGGGGAATGAGCAGTTCTTC.

CDR3 residues: CASSVRTADHEQYF. CDR3 coding DNA: TGTGCCAGCAGTGTAAGGACAGCAGACCACGAGCAGTACTTC. The chain has TRBV2 and TRBJ2-7, with a weak D call TRBD1 (6 bases). Looked up from germline, CDR1 is SNHLY and CDR2 is FYNNEI. V lost 4 bases and J 5 bases, leaving 15 bases between the germline ends. This CDR3 is 14 amino acids long.

CDR3 in amino acids: CASSSLGGERGADTQYF. For the CDR3, the DNA is TGTGCCAGCAGCTCCCTTGGGGGGGAAAGGGGCGCAGATACGCAGTATTTT. The chain uses TRBV5-6 and TRBJ2-3, with 7 nucleotides matching TRBD2. This CDR3 comprises 17 residues. The trim removed 3 bases at V and 4 bases at J, leaving 14 bases unmatched. The germline CDR1 and CDR2 sequences are SGHDT and YYEEEE.

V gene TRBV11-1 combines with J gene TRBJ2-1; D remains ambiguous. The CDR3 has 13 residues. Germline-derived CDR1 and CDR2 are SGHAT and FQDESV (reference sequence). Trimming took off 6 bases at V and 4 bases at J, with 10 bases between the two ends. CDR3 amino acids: CASSHRSYNEQFF. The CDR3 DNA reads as TGTGCCAGCAGTCACCGTTCGTACAATGAGCAGTTCTTC.

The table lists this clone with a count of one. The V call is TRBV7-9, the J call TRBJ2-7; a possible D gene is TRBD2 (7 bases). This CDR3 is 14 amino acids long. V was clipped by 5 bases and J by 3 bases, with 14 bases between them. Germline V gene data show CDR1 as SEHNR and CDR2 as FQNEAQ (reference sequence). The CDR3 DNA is TGTGCCAGCAGCCCTTACAGGGAGGGCTACGAGCAGTACTTC. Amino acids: CASSPYREGYEQYF.

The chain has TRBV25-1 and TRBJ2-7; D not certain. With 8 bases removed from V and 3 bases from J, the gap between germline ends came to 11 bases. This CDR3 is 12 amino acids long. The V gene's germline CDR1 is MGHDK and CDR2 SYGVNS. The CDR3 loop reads CASEAKYYEQYF. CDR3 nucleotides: TGTGCCAGCGAGGCGAAATACTACGAGCAGTACTTC.

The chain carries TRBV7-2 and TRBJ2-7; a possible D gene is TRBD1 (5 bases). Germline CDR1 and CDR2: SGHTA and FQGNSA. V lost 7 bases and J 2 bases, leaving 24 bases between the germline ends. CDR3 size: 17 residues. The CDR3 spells CASTIQVGRELPYEQYF. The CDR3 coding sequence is TGTGCCAGCACCATCCAAGTAGGCAGGGAACTTCCCTACGAGCAGTACTTC.

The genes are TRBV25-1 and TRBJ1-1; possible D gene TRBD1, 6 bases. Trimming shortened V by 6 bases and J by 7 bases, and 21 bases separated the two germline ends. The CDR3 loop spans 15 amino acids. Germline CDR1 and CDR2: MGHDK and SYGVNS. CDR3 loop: CASSNGYGGSDEAFF. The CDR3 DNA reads TGTGCCAGCAGCAATGGGTACGGGGGCTCGGATGAAGCTTTCTTT.

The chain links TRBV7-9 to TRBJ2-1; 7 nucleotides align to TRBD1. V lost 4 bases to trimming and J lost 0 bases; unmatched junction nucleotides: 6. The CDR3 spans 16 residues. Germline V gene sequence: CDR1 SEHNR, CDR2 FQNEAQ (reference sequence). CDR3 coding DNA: TGTGCCAGCAGCTCCCCGGGGACAGTCTCCTACAATGAGCAGTTCTTC. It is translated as CASSSPGTVSYNEQFF.

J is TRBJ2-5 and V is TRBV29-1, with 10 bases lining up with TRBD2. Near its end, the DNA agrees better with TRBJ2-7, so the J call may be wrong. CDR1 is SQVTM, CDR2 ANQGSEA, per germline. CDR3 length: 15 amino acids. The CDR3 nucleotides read TGCAGCGTGGAGTCCCTAGCGGGGGCTTCCTACGAGCAGTACTTC. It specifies CSVESLAGASYEQYF.

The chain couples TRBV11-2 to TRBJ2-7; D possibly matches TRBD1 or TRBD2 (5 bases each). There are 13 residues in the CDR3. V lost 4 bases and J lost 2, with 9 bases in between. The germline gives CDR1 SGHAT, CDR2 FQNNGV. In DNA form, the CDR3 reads TGTGCCAGCAGCTCACGGGACGCCTACGAGCAGTACTTC. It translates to CASSSRDAYEQYF.

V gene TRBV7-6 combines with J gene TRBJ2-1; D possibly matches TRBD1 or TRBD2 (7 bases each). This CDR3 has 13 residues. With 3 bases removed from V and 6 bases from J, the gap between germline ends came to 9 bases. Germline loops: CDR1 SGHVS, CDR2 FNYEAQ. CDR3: CASSFRGGNEQFF. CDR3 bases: TGTGCCAGCAGCTTCAGGGGGGGCAATGAGCAGTTCTTC.

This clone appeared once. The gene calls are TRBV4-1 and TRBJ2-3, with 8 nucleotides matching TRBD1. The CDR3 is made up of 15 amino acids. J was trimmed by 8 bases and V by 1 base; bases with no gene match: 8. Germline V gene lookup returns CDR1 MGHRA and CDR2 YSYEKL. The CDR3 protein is CASSQGGTGSVTQYF. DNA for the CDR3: TGCGCCAGCAGCCAAGGGGGGACAGGCAGTGTTACGCAGTATTTT.

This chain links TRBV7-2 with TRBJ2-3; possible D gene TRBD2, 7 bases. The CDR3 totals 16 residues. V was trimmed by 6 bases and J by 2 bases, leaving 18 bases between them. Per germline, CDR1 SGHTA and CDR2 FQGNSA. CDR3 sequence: CASRLLGGGLTDTQYF. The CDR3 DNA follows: TGTGCCAGCAGGTTGTTAGGCGGGGGCCTCACAGATACGCAGTATTTT.

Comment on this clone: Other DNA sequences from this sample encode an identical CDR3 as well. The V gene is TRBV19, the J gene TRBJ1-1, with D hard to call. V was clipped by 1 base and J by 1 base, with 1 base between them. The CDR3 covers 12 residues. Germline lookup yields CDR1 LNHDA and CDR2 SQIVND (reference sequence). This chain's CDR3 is CASSIGNTEAFF. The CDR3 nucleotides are TGTGCCAGTAGTATAGGGAACACTGAAGCTTTCTTT.

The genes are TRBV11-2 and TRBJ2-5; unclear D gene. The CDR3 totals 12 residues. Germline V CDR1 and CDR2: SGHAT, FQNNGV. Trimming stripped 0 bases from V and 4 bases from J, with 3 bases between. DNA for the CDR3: TGTGCCAGCAGCTTAGAGGGAGAGACCCAGTACTTC. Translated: CASSLEGETQYF.